This is a list of T cell receptor beta chains from one sample in a study of T cells in Graves' hyperthyroidism and ophthalmopathy. TCRdb itself ran the multiplex PCR reads through MiXCR, one entry per CDR3 protein. The table lists more than 450,000 distinct CDR3 sequences, just under 20% of them singletons, with about half in the top ten. The sample taken for sequencing was blood. These receptors were collected from a man aged 40-49 years with Graves' ophthalmopathy. The CDR3 runs from the conserved cysteine through the conserved F or W. A D gene is named only where the DNA matches it firmly. Clone sizes are given selectively: once, few, many, or a class where the clone is expanded.

clone size,D gene,V gene,J gene,CDR3 protein,CDR3 DNA
many,NA,TRBV5-1,TRBJ2-1,CASSLATDGAAYNEQFF,TGCGCCAGCAGCTTGGCCACCGACGGGGCGGCCTACAATGAGCAGTTCTTC
many,NA,TRBV3-1,TRBJ2-1,CASSPQGPWGDEQFF,TGTGCCAGCAGCCCCCAGGGCCCATGGGGGGATGAGCAGTTCTTC
many,TRBD1,TRBV28,TRBJ2-4,CASSPPTGFAKNIQYF,TGTGCCAGCAGTCCCCCGACAGGGTTTGCCAAAAACATTCAGTACTTC
few,NA,TRBV18,TRBJ2-2,CASSPLNVPSGELFF,TGTGCCAGCTCACCACTGAACGTCCCAAGCGGGGAGCTGTTTTTT
many,NA,TRBV7-6,TRBJ1-1,CASSVDSTRRTEAFF,TGTGCCAGCAGCGTTGACAGTACCCGGAGGACTGAAGCTTTCTTT
few,NA,TRBV11-2,TRBJ1-5,CASSFVGSNQPQHF,TGTGCCAGCAGCTTCGTTGGTAGCAATCAGCCCCAGCATTTT
many,TRBD1,TRBV5-5,TRBJ1-2,CASSLWTGGYGYTF,TGTGCCAGCAGCTTGTGGACAGGGGGCTATGGCTACACCTTC
many,NA,TRBV11-2,TRBJ2-3,CASSLTQGFGTDTQYF,TGTGCCAGCAGTTTGACGCAGGGGTTTGGTACAGATACGCAGTATTTT
NA,TRBD1,TRBV12-3/TRBV12-4,TRBJ1-6,CASSWTGVGYNSPLHF,TGTGCCAGCAGTTGGACAGGGGTCGGCTATAATTCACCCCTCCACTTT
NA,TRBD2,TRBV20-1,TRBJ2-7,CSAVGVAGARAYEQYF,TGCAGTGCTGTGGGGGTTGCGGGAGCGAGGGCCTACGAGCAGTACTTC
few,TRBD1,TRBV19,TRBJ1-2,CASSVRPTGDGYTF,TGTGCCAGTAGTGTCAGACCGACAGGGGACGGCTACACCTTC
many,NA,TRBV7-9,TRBJ2-1,CASSSSYRTGYNEQFF,TGTGCCAGCAGCTCGAGTTATCGAACTGGATACAATGAGCAGTTCTTC
few,NA,TRBV11-2,TRBJ1-5,CASSLNGGQPQHF,TGTGCCAGCAGCCTGAACGGGGGGCAGCCCCAGCATTTT
NA,TRBD2,TRBV6-1,TRBJ2-1,CASSPFIAGDNEQFF,TGTGCCAGCAGCCCTTTTATAGCGGGAGATAATGAGCAGTTCTTC
NA,NA,TRBV29-1,TRBJ2-3,CSTKSSTDTQYF,TGCAGTACGAAGTCTAGCACAGATACGCAGTATTTT
few,NA,TRBV7-3,TRBJ1-1,CASSSWGGAEAFF,TGTGCCAGCAGCTCATGGGGGGGCGCTGAAGCTTTCTTT
many,NA,TRBV7-2,TRBJ1-1,CASSFMFSEPEAFF,TGTGCCAGCAGCTTTATGTTTTCGGAGCCTGAAGCTTTCTTT
NA,NA,TRBV12-3/TRBV12-4,TRBJ2-7,CASSRRGRGDDEQYF,TGTGCCAGCAGCCGCCGGGGCAGGGGGGATGACGAGCAGTACTTC
NA,NA,TRBV5-8,TRBJ2-2,CASSFIAGRNTGELFF,TGTGCCAGCAGCTTTATCGCGGGACGCAACACCGGGGAGCTGTTTTTT
NA,TRBD1,TRBV5-1,TRBJ2-3,CASVGQGWYTDTQYF,TGCGCCAGCGTGGGACAGGGATGGTACACAGATACGCAGTATTTT
few,TRBD1,TRBV7-9,TRBJ2-4,CASSLGTGTGGNIQYF,TGTGCCAGCAGCTTAGGGACCGGGACAGGGGGAAACATTCAGTACTTC